This TCR beta chain was profiled in a study of vaccination and CD4 T cells after COVID-19. This clonotype was counted only a few times. Its antigen is not identified. The Oncomine TCR Beta short-read assay was what sequenced the DNA obtained from cultured CD4+ T cells. TCRdb independently ran MiXCR on the PCR reads; one entry per CDR3 protein. The data show some 26,000 distinct CDR3 sequences, with less than 45% seen just once and about 5% held by the top ten. The J segment lost 9 bases and the V segment lost 0 bases, leaving 6 bases of the junction unmatched. From germline, CDR1 is DFQATT and CDR2 SNEGSKA (reference sequence). The CDR3 has 15 amino acids. Time point reported: late sampling 161 to 241 days after vaccination in three convalescent patients. Treatment of the sample: roughly 10-day PBMC culture with coronavirus spike peptide pools or control peptides (ViraFEST assay).

The V call is TRBV20-1, the J call TRBJ1-6; 9 positions agree with TRBD1. The specimen was CD4+ T cells from blood, cultured in vitro, collected about 7 months after SARS-CoV-2 vaccination. The TCR was taken from a human donor who had recovered from COVID-19. The CDR3 DNA reads as TGCAGTGCTAGAGATCCGACAGGGGGGTCTTCACCCCTCCACTTT. As protein: CSARDPTGGSSPLHF.